This entry lists 15 T cell receptor beta chains sequenced from one sample in a study of cytomegalovirus exposure and HLA in healthy donors. It was with 60 Vbeta and 13 Jbeta primers that the PCR ran. The data were produced by immunoSEQ multiplex PCR, yet TCRdb's version contains in-frame clones alone and is incomplete. The sample holds some 140,000 clones; 73% are singletons and the top ten take 1% to 1.5%. Input material: PBMCs. The receptors come from a woman aged 40 to 50 in good health and CMV-seronegative.

The chain combines TRBV7-8 with TRBJ1-1; a weak D match, TRBD1 (5 bases). The V end lost 2 bases, the J end lost 2 bases, and 6 bases lay between the germline ends. Per germline, CDR1 SGHVS and CDR2 FQNEAQ. The CDR3 has 13 amino acids. This CDR3 is CASSLQGNTEAFF. The DNA of the CDR3 is TGTGCCAGCAGCTTACAGGGTAACACTGAAGCTTTCTTT.

The CDR3 sequence is CASSLTSGSTDTQYF. DNA of the CDR3: TGTGCCAGCAGCTTGACTAGCGGATCCACAGATACGCAGTATTTT. V is TRBV7-3 and J is TRBJ2-3; 9 nucleotides match TRBD2. The CDR3 has 15 amino acids. The germline gives CDR1 SGHTA, CDR2 FQGTGA. Trimming took 3 bases from V and 2 from J; bases not matched to a gene: 3.

The V gene is TRBV4-2, the J gene TRBJ2-5; 12 bases align to TRBD2. CDR3 length equals 15 residues. Per germline, CDR1 LGHNA and CDR2 YNFKEQ. V trimming: 1 base; J trimming: 6 bases; junction bases outside the gene matches: 3. The CDR3 reads CASSQASGGAKTQYF. CDR3 nucleotide sequence: TGTGCCAGCAGCCAAGCTAGCGGGGGGGCTAAGACCCAGTACTTC.

This clone was counted between two and nine times. The rearrangement links TRBV4-2 to TRBJ1-4; 7 bases fit TRBD1. CDR1 LGHNA and CDR2 YNFKEQ come from the germline V gene. The length of the CDR3 is 16 residues. V lost 3 bases, J lost 6 bases, and 10 bases stayed unmatched. The CDR3 is CASSQNRGQGDEKLFF. DNA for the CDR3: TGTGCCAGCAGCCAGAATAGGGGGCAGGGGGATGAAAAACTGTTTTTT.

This clone was found a few times. The chain is built from TRBV4-1 and TRBJ2-7; 10 bases fit TRBD1. After removal of 0 bases from V and 4 bases from J, the junction contained 6 bases not matched to a gene. The CDR3 has 16 residues. Germline loops: CDR1 MGHRA, CDR2 YSYEKL. CDR3 in DNA: TGCGCCAGCAGCCAAGAGACCGGGACAGGGGCTTACGAGCAGTACTTC. Translating it yields CASSQETGTGAYEQYF.

The rearrangement links TRBV5-1 to TRBJ2-1; 12 bases are a match to TRBD2. The trim removed 4 bases at V and 7 bases at J, leaving 15 bases unmatched. Germline V gene sequence: CDR1 SGHRS, CDR2 YFSETQ. CDR3 length equals 18 residues. Here the CDR3 reads CASSQPGLAGPRGNEQFF. The CDR3 region has the DNA TGCGCCAGCAGCCAGCCGGGACTAGCGGGCCCCAGGGGGAATGAGCAGTTCTTC. The full variable domain, rest sourced from reference TRBV5-1 and TRBJ2-1, is KAGVTQTPRYLIKTRGQQVTLSCSPISGHRSVSWYQQTPGQGLQFLFEYFSETQRNKGNFPGRFSGRQFSNSRSEMNVSTLELGDSALYLCASSQPGLAGPRGNEQFFGPGTRLTVL.

The chain links TRBV4-1 to TRBJ1-6; a weak D match, TRBD1 (6 bases). The CDR3 has 18 amino acids. V was shortened by 3 bases and J by 1 base, with 16 bases between the two germline ends. The germline gives CDR1 MGHRA, CDR2 YSYEKL. The CDR3 coding sequence is TGCGCCAGCAGCCATTACTACAGGGCAAGTTCCTATAATTCACCCCTCCACTTT. It is translated as CASSHYYRASSYNSPLHF.

The genes are TRBV29-1 and TRBJ2-5; D is unclear. CDR1 and CDR2 (germline): SQVTM, ANQGSEA. Between the trimmed V and J ends, which lost 5 bases and 0 bases, there was a span of 7 bases. CDR3 length: 12 amino acids. The CDR3 bases are TGCAGCGTTCGTGAGAACCAAGAGACCCAGTACTTC. It specifies CSVRENQETQYF.

The chain employs TRBV19 and TRBJ1-1; D is unresolved. Germline loops: CDR1 LNHDA, CDR2 SQIVND (reference sequence). CDR3 length: 17 amino acids. The V and J ends lost 3 bases and 1 base respectively, with 18 bases between them. The CDR3 loop is CASSIPHPGNKNTEAFF. The CDR3 region has the DNA TGTGCCAGTAGTATTCCCCATCCGGGAAATAAGAACACTGAAGCTTTCTTT.

This clone was found once. The genes are TRBV29-1 and TRBJ2-3, with TRBD2 matching over 10 bases. Per germline, CDR1 SQVTM and CDR2 ANQGSEA. V lost 6 bases to trimming and J lost 6 bases; unmatched junction nucleotides: 12. This CDR3 contains 15 residues. Written as DNA, the CDR3 is TGCAGCGTGCGTTCTAGCGGGGGAACTCAGGATACGCAGTATTTT. This gives the protein CSVRSSGGTQDTQYF.

This clone has a handful of counts. Other nucleotide sequences from this sample produce the same CDR3. V is TRBV4-3 and J is TRBJ2-1, with D perhaps TRBD2 (5 bases). Germline loops: CDR1 LGHNA, CDR2 YSLEER. The CDR3 is 14 residues long. Trimming left V 0 bases short and J 7 bases short, with 10 bases between. The CDR3 loop reads CASSQDLGANEQFF. The CDR3, as DNA: TGCGCCAGCAGCCAAGATCTGGGAGCTAATGAGCAGTTCTTC.

This clone appeared a single time. The V gene is TRBV7-8, the J gene TRBJ2-2, with D unclear. In germline, CDR1 is SGHVS, CDR2 FQNEAQ. With 2 bases removed from V and 5 bases from J, the gap between germline ends came to 12 bases. The CDR3 covers 15 residues. The CDR3 DNA follows: TGTGCCAGCAGCTTAAGAGACTCCTCTACCGGGGAGCTGTTTTTT. Its protein product is CASSLRDSSTGELFF.

This clone is a singleton in its sample. The rearrangement joins TRBV19 to TRBJ1-5; the D gene is possibly TRBD1 (5 bases). Germline lookup yields CDR1 LNHDA and CDR2 SQIVND (reference sequence). With 4 bases removed from V and 10 bases from J, the gap between germline ends came to 20 bases. The CDR3 totals 15 residues. The CDR3 sequence: CASSRDTGEVGPQHF. CDR3 in DNA: TGTGCCAGTAGTAGGGATACGGGGGAAGTGGGACCCCAGCATTTT.

The V gene is TRBV4-2, the J gene TRBJ1-2; TRBD1 is a possible D gene (5 bases). The V gene lost 1 base and the J gene lost 4 bases, with 10 bases spanning the gap. The germline V gene has CDR1 LGHNA and CDR2 YNFKEQ. The CDR3 consists of 14 residues. CDR3 nucleotides: TGTGCCAGCAGCCAAGCGACAGCTTTCTATGGCTACACCTTC. Residues: CASSQATAFYGYTF.

A single count supports this clone. J is TRBJ2-4 and V is TRBV28; possibly TRBD2 for D (6 bases). This CDR3 region has 14 residues. Germline V CDR1 and CDR2: MDHEN, SYDVKM. V lost 6 bases and J 0 bases, leaving 9 bases between the germline ends. The CDR3 reads CASREGIAKNIQYF. The CDR3 DNA reads as TGTGCCAGCAGGGAGGGAATAGCCAAAAACATTCAGTACTTC.